The 21 T cell receptor beta chains below come from one sample, sequenced in a study of CD8 T cells in Susac syndrome. RNA was extracted with the RNeasy kit, and a quantity of 0.5 to 1 ug was reverse transcribed using random hexamers. TCRdb analysed the immunoSEQ multiplex PCR reads with MiXCR anew, one entry per CDR3 protein. The sample includes approximately 83,000 distinct CDR3 sequences, about 93% of them seen just once. The material sequenced was CD8+ T cells from PBMCs. All receptors come from a human donor with Susac syndrome.

J is TRBJ1-2 and V is TRBV6-5; 10 bases line up with TRBD1. V lost 0 bases to trimming and J lost 5 bases; unmatched junction nucleotides: 6. Germline V gives CDR1 MNHEY, CDR2 SVGAGI. This CDR3 has 16 amino acids. CDR3 amino acids: CASSYSAGTGVYGYTF. CDR3 nucleotides: TGTGCCAGCAGTTACTCAGCGGGGACAGGGGTATATGGCTACACCTTC.

The rearrangement uses TRBV30 and TRBJ2-7; unclear D gene. Germline V gene sequence: CDR1 GTSNPN, CDR2 SVGIG (reference sequence). Trimming cost V 1 base and J 7 bases, with 8 bases left between them. There are 11 residues in the CDR3. The CDR3 DNA reads TGTGCCTGGAGTGGTAGTGGGGAGCAGTACTTC. It specifies CAWSGSGEQYF.

This rearrangement joins TRBV7-2 to TRBJ2-7; weak D call: TRBD2 (5 bases). Germline assignment: CDR1 SGHTA and CDR2 FQGNSA. The V end lost 4 bases, the J end lost 2 bases, and 12 bases lay between the germline ends. CDR3 length: 14 amino acids. The CDR3 DNA reads as TGTGCCAGCAGCTCTCCGGGATTAACCTACGAGCAGTACTTC. It yields the protein CASSSPGLTYEQYF.

The chain has TRBV27 and TRBJ2-6; the D gene is possibly TRBD1 (6 bases). V was pared by 5 bases and J by 0 bases, with 8 bases between. The length of the CDR3 is 15 residues. CDR1 and CDR2 from the germline V gene are MNHEY and SMNVEV (reference sequence). The CDR3 sequence is CASSMDSSGANVLTF. The CDR3 bases are TGTGCCAGCAGTATGGACAGCTCTGGGGCCAACGTCCTGACTTTC.

The rearrangement joins TRBV27 to TRBJ2-2; perhaps TRBD1 as D (6 bases). The CDR3 is made up of 18 amino acids. The germline V and J ends were trimmed by 1 base and 6 bases, with 21 bases remaining between them. CDR1 is MNHEY and CDR2 is SMNVEV in the germline V gene (reference sequence). CDR3 nucleotide sequence: TGTGCCAGCAGTTTATTTCTGGTGACAGGTCTCCCAGCCGGGGAGCTGTTTTTT. Amino acids: CASSLFLVTGLPAGELFF.

V usage is TRBV3-1 and J usage is TRBJ2-7; 7 positions match TRBD2. CDR3 size: 14 residues. The germline gives CDR1 LGHDT, CDR2 YNNKEL (reference sequence). The junction had 5 bases not matched to a gene; V was cut back by 4 bases and J by 2 bases. The CDR3 sequence is CASSLGAGAYEQYF. CDR3 nucleotide sequence: TGTGCCAGCAGCCTAGGGGCGGGAGCCTACGAGCAGTACTTC.

The chain joins TRBV20-1 to TRBJ2-3, with a tentative D call TRBD2 (5 bases). Trimming shortened V by 6 bases and J by 6 bases, and 16 bases separated the two germline ends. This CDR3 contains 13 residues. CDR1 is DFQATT, CDR2 SNEGSKA, per germline (reference sequence). CDR3 residues: CSARVLASDTQYF. DNA for the CDR3: TGCAGTGCCCGCGTTCTAGCATCTGATACGCAGTATTTT.

The chain carries TRBV2 and TRBJ1-5, with D unresolved. The V gene's germline CDR1 is SNHLY and CDR2 FYNNEI. V lost 4 bases and J lost 6, with 22 bases in between. The CDR3 loop spans 17 amino acids. The CDR3 spells CASSGVVRDFPGQPQHF. DNA for the CDR3: TGTGCCAGCAGTGGAGTCGTGCGGGATTTCCCGGGTCAGCCCCAGCATTTT.

V usage is TRBV15 and J usage is TRBJ2-1; D is unresolved. The CDR3 is made up of 16 amino acids. Trimming stripped 3 bases from V and 0 bases from J, with 12 bases between. Germline loops: CDR1 LNHNV, CDR2 YYDKDF (reference sequence). The CDR3 region is CATSRTPLSSYNEQFF. The CDR3 DNA sequence: TGTGCCACCAGCAGGACTCCGTTGAGCTCCTACAATGAGCAGTTCTTC.

In nucleotides, the CDR3 is TGTGCCAGCAGCTCGGGACAGCCAAACACTGAAGCTTTCTTT. It is translated as CASSSGQPNTEAFF. This rearrangement joins TRBV5-6 to TRBJ1-1; 7 positions agree with TRBD1. Germline CDR1 SGHDT, CDR2 YYEEEE. The junction had 4 bases not matched to a gene; V was cut back by 3 bases and J by 2 bases. This CDR3 is built from 14 residues. Filled out from reference TRBV5-6 and TRBJ1-1, the complete variable domain reads DAGVTQSPTHLIKTRGQQVTLRCSPKSGHDTVSWYQQALGQGPQFIFQYYEEEERQRGNFPDRFSGHQFPNYSSELNVNALLLGDSALYLCASSSGQPNTEAFFGQGTRLTVV.

The CDR3: CASSLGGGGAYEQYF. CDR3 nucleotide sequence: TGTGCCAGCAGTTTAGGCGGAGGGGGGGCCTACGAGCAGTACTTC. The chain has TRBV27 and TRBJ2-7; possible D gene TRBD2, 7 bases. The germline V and J ends were trimmed by 2 bases and 2 bases, with 13 bases remaining between them. Germline CDR1 and CDR2: MNHEY and SMNVEV (reference sequence). CDR3 length: 15 amino acids.

The chain employs TRBV24-1 and TRBJ2-5; D may match TRBD1 or TRBD2 (6 bases each). Germline loops: CDR1 KGHDR, CDR2 SFDVKD. The CDR3 is 14 residues long. The ends were cut back, 4 bases at V and 7 bases at J, with 15 bases in the middle. The CDR3 DNA sequence: TGTGCCACCAGTGAAACAACAGGGAGGATGACCCAGTACTTC. Its translation: CATSETTGRMTQYF.

CDR3 bases: TGTGCCAGCAGCCAATGGCAAGGTGATAGCAATCAGCCCCAGCATTTT. Protein sequence: CASSQWQGDSNQPQHF. The J gene is TRBJ1-5, the V gene TRBV16; D call uncertain. Trimming removed 1 base at V and 0 bases at J, with 10 bases between. Per the germline V gene, CDR1 is KGHSY and CDR2 is FQNENV. The CDR3 runs 16 residues. Based on the CDR3 plus reference TRBV16 and TRBJ1-5, the full variable domain is GEEVAQTPKHLVRGEGQKAKLYCAPIKGHSYVFWYQQVLKNEFKFLISFQNENVFDETGMPKERFSAKCLPNSPCSLEIQATKLEDSAVYFCASSQWQGDSNQPQHFGDGTRLSIL.

The chain is built from TRBV6-5 and TRBJ1-2, with D uncertain. The V end was cut by 6 bases, the J end by 0 bases, with 11 bases between. This CDR3 is built from 14 residues. Germline V lookup: CDR1 MNHEY, CDR2 SVGAGI. The CDR3 spells CASSQTEANYGYTF. CDR3 coding DNA: TGTGCCAGCAGCCAGACCGAAGCTAACTATGGCTACACCTTC.

This clonotype was seen only once. The J gene is TRBJ2-2, the V gene TRBV29-1, with D perhaps TRBD2 (5 bases). V lost 3 bases to trimming and J lost 0 bases, with 17 bases between them. The CDR3 extends over 17 amino acids. CDR1 is SQVTM and CDR2 is ANQGSEA in the germline V gene. CDR3 sequence (DNA): TGCAGCGTTGAGGGTAGAAGCGGCACCTCGAACACCGGGGAGCTGTTTTTT. It yields the protein CSVEGRSGTSNTGELFF.

The V call is TRBV2, the J call TRBJ1-4; 11 bases match TRBD1. The CDR3 length is 15 residues. Trimming at V came to 6 bases and at J to 3 bases, leaving 3 bases not matched to a gene. Germline assignment: CDR1 SNHLY and CDR2 FYNNEI. The CDR3 nucleotides are TGTGCCAGCAGGGCGGGACAGGGGGCTAATGAAAAACTGTTTTTT. This sequence encodes CASRAGQGANEKLFF.

V gene TRBV3-1 combines with J gene TRBJ2-6, with 7 bases fitting TRBD1. Germline CDR1 is LGHDT and CDR2 is YNNKEL (reference sequence). CDR3 length: 15 amino acids. V gave up 3 bases and J gave up 2 bases; unmatched junction bases: 1. The CDR3 nucleotides read TGTGCCAGCAGCCACACAGGGGCTGGGGCCAACGTCCTGACTTTC. It encodes CASSHTGAGANVLTF.

The chain has TRBV4-2 and TRBJ2-1; 7 nucleotides align to TRBD2. Per germline, CDR1 LGHNA and CDR2 YNFKEQ. There are 16 residues in the CDR3. V dropped 5 bases and J dropped 7; count of bases not matched to a gene: 14. The CDR3 region has the DNA TGTGCCAGCAGCTTAACTCGGGGCGGGAGTAATAATGAGCAGTTCTTC. It translates to CASSLTRGGSNNEQFF.

The rearrangement joins TRBV30 to TRBJ2-2; no definite D call. The ends were cut back, 8 bases at V and 0 bases at J, with 10 bases in the middle. Germline V gene data show CDR1 as GTSNPN and CDR2 as SVGIG (reference sequence). The length of the CDR3 is 13 residues. The CDR3 loop is CALQTPNTGELFF. The CDR3 DNA reads TGTGCCCTACAGACCCCGAACACCGGGGAGCTGTTTTTT.

The rearrangement links TRBV28 to TRBJ2-2; D gene unclear. The V and J ends lost 6 bases and 2 bases respectively, with 7 bases between them. CDR3 length: 13 amino acids. The germline V gene encodes CDR1 MDHEN and CDR2 SYDVKM. Here the CDR3 DNA reads TGTGCCAGCAGCTTACTCAACACCGGGGAGCTGTTTTTT. Translating gives CASSLLNTGELFF.

The rearrangement joins TRBV27 to TRBJ2-2; 8 bases align to TRBD2. This CDR3 comprises 15 residues. Germline-derived CDR1 and CDR2 are MNHEY and SMNVEV (reference sequence). The J segment lost 4 bases and the V segment lost 2 bases, leaving 3 bases of the junction unmatched. CDR3 sequence (DNA): TGTGCCAGCAGTTTAGCCCGGGGGGGCACCGGGGAGCTGTTTTTT. It codes for CASSLARGGTGELFF.